Presented here are 26 T cell receptor beta chains from one specimen sequenced in a study of graft-versus-host responses after intestinal transplantation. Generated by immunoSEQ multiplex PCR, the TCRdb table keeps only in-frame clones and is missing some. The top ten hold 1.4% of the sample, which has around 92,000 clones, more than 75% seen once. The specimen comprised PBMCs, sampled 255 days after intestinal transplant. The receptors stem from a human patient who received an intestinal transplant, so some T cells may come from the graft donor.

The V and J genes are TRBV10-3 and TRBJ2-7, with 7 bases fitting TRBD2. The CDR3 runs to 15 residues. Germline CDR1 reads ENHRY; CDR2 reads SYGVKD. J was trimmed by 7 bases and V by 4 bases; bases with no gene match: 13. DNA of the CDR3: TGTGCCATCAGTGTGGGGGGGTCGAATCCTGGGGAGCAGTACTTC. Protein: CAISVGGSNPGEQYF.

The gene calls are TRBV5-1 and TRBJ2-1, with 7 bases lining up with TRBD1. The CDR3 length is 11 residues. CDR1 is SGHRS, CDR2 YFSETQ, per germline. With V trimmed by 0 bases and J by 15 bases, 3 bases remained unmatched. DNA of the CDR3: TGCGCCAGCAGCTTGGACAGGGGACGGTTCTTC. This codes for CASSLDRGRFF.

V usage is TRBV7-9 and J usage is TRBJ2-5; TRBD2 might be the D (6 bases). CDR1 is SEHNR and CDR2 is FQNEAQ in the germline V gene (reference sequence). The V end lost 6 bases, the J end lost 5 bases, and 22 bases lay between the germline ends. The CDR3 is 16 amino acids. The CDR3 loop is CASRPPRRGSGETQYF. As DNA, the CDR3 is TGTGCCAGCAGACCACCGAGACGGGGGAGTGGGGAGACCCAGTACTTC.

This clone has just a few counts. This chain joins TRBV6-6 and TRBJ1-3, with D uncertain. This CDR3 is built from 14 residues. V was trimmed by 4 bases and J by 0 bases, leaving 7 bases between them. Germline-derived CDR1 and CDR2 are MNHNY and SVGAGI (reference sequence). The CDR3 reads CASSFGSSGNTIYF. In DNA, the CDR3 is TGTGCCAGCAGTTTCGGGTCCTCTGGAAACACCATATATTTT.

The chain combines TRBV6-4 with TRBJ2-3; 7 positions match TRBD2. From germline, CDR1 is MRHNA and CDR2 SNTAGT. V was clipped by 4 bases and J by 1 base; unmatched bases: 2. CDR3 size: 14 residues. The DNA for the CDR3 is TGTGCCAGCAGTGCTCGGGGGGGCACAGATACGCAGTATTTT. Translated, it gives CASSARGGTDTQYF.

V usage is TRBV2 and J usage is TRBJ1-3; 7 bases match TRBD1. The V and J ends lost 4 bases and 2 bases, in that order; junction bases with no gene match: 5. This CDR3 is built from 15 residues. Per the germline V gene, CDR1 is SNHLY and CDR2 is FYNNEI. The CDR3 DNA follows: TGTGCCAGCAGTGGAAGGGGGCGAACTGGAAACACCATATATTTT. It is translated as CASSGRGRTGNTIYF.

Worth noting for this clone: An end of the junction differs from the germline gene, which may be a read error. The chain has TRBV27 and TRBJ2-4, with TRBD1 matching 9 bases. Germline CDR1 and CDR2: MNHEY and SMNVEV (reference sequence). This CDR3 is 17 amino acids long. CDR3 region: CASSLSDRGRSKNIQYF. The CDR3, as DNA: TGTGCCAGCAGTCTATCGGACAGGGGCCGTTCCAAAAACATTCAGTACTTC.

This clone was recorded once. The chain is built from TRBV10-3 and TRBJ1-3, with D unresolved. Germline-derived CDR1 and CDR2 are ENHRY and SYGVKD. The V end lost 11 bases, the J end lost 4 bases, and 15 bases lay between the germline ends. The CDR3 runs 13 residues. The CDR3, as DNA: TGTGCCTTCGCGGAAGGAGGAGGAAACACCATATATTTT. This translates into CAFAEGGGNTIYF.

The V call is TRBV14, the J call TRBJ2-5; D not certain. Germline-derived CDR1 and CDR2 are SGHDN and FVKESK. CDR3 length: 13 residues. V was clipped by 1 base and J by 5 bases, with 8 bases between them. For the CDR3, the DNA is TGTGCCAGCAGCCAAGGGGCCCGGGAGACCCAGTACTTC. It specifies CASSQGARETQYF.

The sample holds a few counts of this clone. The chain carries TRBV9 and TRBJ2-1; TRBD2 matches 11 bases. The CDR3 contains 15 residues. The germline CDR1 and CDR2 sequences are SGDLS and YYNGEE. Germline trimming cut 3 bases from V and 3 bases from J; bases unmatched to any gene: 2. DNA for the CDR3: TGTGCCAGCAGCGAAGGGACTAGCGGCTACAATGAGCAGTTCTTC. Protein product: CASSEGTSGYNEQFF.

The chain recombines TRBV27 with TRBJ2-7; 7 nucleotides agree with TRBD2. Germline CDR1 MNHEY, CDR2 SMNVEV (reference sequence). The V and J ends lost 4 bases and 0 bases, in that order; junction bases with no gene match: 6. The CDR3 has 15 amino acids. In nucleotides, the CDR3 is TGTGCCAGCAGTTGGGCTAGCGGTTCCTCCTACGAGCAGTACGTC. Protein sequence: CASSWASGSSYEQYV.

The rearrangement uses TRBV19 and TRBJ1-5; the D gene is possibly TRBD1 (5 bases). Trimming stripped 5 bases from V and 7 bases from J, with 12 bases between. Germline V lookup: CDR1 LNHDA, CDR2 SQIVND (reference sequence). The CDR3 length is 13 residues. The CDR3 bases are TGTGCCAGTAGTCAAGGAAGGGGCCAGCCCCAGCATTTT. It is translated as CASSQGRGQPQHF.

The chain joins TRBV28 to TRBJ2-7; TRBD1 matches at 10 bases. CDR1 MDHEN and CDR2 SYDVKM come from the germline V gene. There are 18 residues in the CDR3. The J segment lost 2 bases and the V segment lost 3 bases, leaving 13 bases of the junction unmatched. The CDR3 reads CASSFSLGTGDLTYEQYF. In nucleotides, the CDR3 is TGTGCCAGCAGTTTCTCCCTGGGGACAGGGGACCTAACCTACGAGCAGTACTTC.

The rearrangement joins TRBV7-8 to TRBJ2-7, with D perhaps matching TRBD1 or TRBD2 (6 bases each). This CDR3 is 14 amino acids long. V lost 5 bases to trimming and J lost 6 bases, with 17 bases between them. The germline V gene encodes CDR1 SGHVS and CDR2 FQNEAQ. The CDR3 here is CASSRGTHGTEQYF. The CDR3 DNA follows: TGTGCCAGCAGCCGCGGGACACACGGTACCGAGCAGTACTTC.

This sequence joins TRBV5-4 and TRBJ2-5, with 7 bases identical to TRBD2. Germline CDR1 reads SGHNT; CDR2 reads YYREEE (reference sequence). This CDR3 comprises 16 residues. The V and J ends lost 0 bases and 4 bases, in that order; junction bases with no gene match: 9. CDR3 protein: CASSLDGGGGRETQYF. The CDR3 DNA reads TGTGCCAGCAGCTTGGATGGTGGGGGAGGGCGAGAGACCCAGTACTTC. The full variable domain, in which reference TRBV5-4 and TRBJ2-5 provide the parts outside the CDR3, is ETGVTQSPTHLIKTRGQQVTLRCSSQSGHNTVSWYQQALGQGPQFIFQYYREEENGRGNFPPRFSGLQFPNYSSELNVNALELDDSALYLCASSLDGGGGRETQYFGPGTRLLVL.

This chain joins TRBV4-1 and TRBJ2-7, with D unclear. The CDR3 runs 13 residues. The germline V gene has CDR1 MGHRA and CDR2 YSYEKL. Trimming took 0 bases from V and 2 from J, leaving 5 bases between them. CDR3: CASSQDVAYEQYF. CDR3 sequence (DNA): TGCGCCAGCAGCCAAGATGTGGCCTACGAGCAGTACTTC.

The chain recombines TRBV28 with TRBJ2-3; D is uncertain. CDR3 size: 15 residues. Trimming cost V 3 bases and J 2 bases, with 12 bases left between them. Germline values: CDR1 MDHEN, CDR2 SYDVKM. For the CDR3, the DNA is TGTGCCAGCAGTTTGTCGCAGGCCTTCACAGATACGCAGTATTTT. This encodes CASSLSQAFTDTQYF.

The rearrangement joins TRBV6-5 to TRBJ2-1, with D perhaps matching TRBD1 or TRBD2 (5 bases each). V lost 4 bases, J lost 7 bases, and 20 bases lay in between. There are 16 residues in the CDR3. CDR1 MNHEY and CDR2 SVGAGI come from the germline V gene. CDR3 protein: CASSSSRGNIWNEQFF. CDR3 sequence (DNA): TGTGCCAGCAGTTCCTCCCGGGGCAATATTTGGAATGAGCAGTTCTTC.

The gene calls are TRBV2 and TRBJ2-7; D is unresolved. CDR3 size: 14 residues. CDR1 is SNHLY, CDR2 FYNNEI, per germline. With 0 bases removed from V and 1 base from J, the gap between germline ends came to 7 bases. The DNA of the CDR3 is TGTGCCAGCAGTGAAGCGTCACAATCCTACGAGCAGTACGTC. Translation gives CASSEASQSYEQYV.

The CDR3 nucleotides are TGCGCCAGCAGCTTGGAGACAGGGGAGAGCGGCTACACCTTC. This gives the protein CASSLETGESGYTF. The V and J genes are TRBV5-1 and TRBJ1-2; 8 nucleotides match TRBD1. The germline CDR1 and CDR2 sequences are SGHRS and YFSETQ. The CDR3 consists of 14 residues. J gave up 8 bases and V 0 bases, and 6 bases lay outside the gene matches. Filled out from reference TRBV5-1 and TRBJ1-2, the complete variable domain reads KAGVTQTPRYLIKTRGQQVTLSCSPISGHRSVSWYQQTPGQGLQFLFEYFSETQRNKGNFPGRFSGRQFSNSRSEMNVSTLELGDSALYLCASSLETGESGYTFGSGTRLTVV.

CDR3 sequence (DNA): TGTGCCAGCGTCCGGTTCGGCGGGGAGCTGTTTTTT. Translated, it gives CASVRFGGELFF. The chain joins TRBV28 to TRBJ2-2; D is uncertain. CDR3 length: 12 amino acids. Germline CDR1 is MDHEN and CDR2 is SYDVKM. Deletions cut 8 bases from V and 7 bases from J, with 11 bases between.

The chain recombines TRBV5-1 with TRBJ2-6; D might be TRBD1 (5 bases). The V gene lost 6 bases and the J gene lost 0 bases, with 13 bases spanning the gap. This CDR3 comprises 16 residues. Germline assignment: CDR1 SGHRS and CDR2 YFSETQ. The CDR3 reads CASTQGGSSGANVLTF. Written as DNA, the CDR3 is TGCGCCAGCACGCAGGGTGGAAGCTCTGGGGCCAACGTCCTGACTTTC.

V is TRBV7-6 and J is TRBJ2-3, with 13 bases fitting TRBD2. Unmatched junction bases numbered 9, after V lost 9 bases and J lost 3 bases. This CDR3 is 16 amino acids long. Germline V gene lookup returns CDR1 SGHVS and CDR2 FNYEAQ. The CDR3 here is CASVPGTSGVTDTQYF. For the CDR3, the DNA is TGTGCCAGTGTCCCCGGGACTAGCGGGGTAACAGATACGCAGTATTTT.

The rearrangement joins TRBV5-6 to TRBJ2-7, with D uncertain. The germline V gene encodes CDR1 SGHDT and CDR2 YYEEEE. V was pared by 2 bases and J by 6 bases, with 0 bases between. This CDR3 contains 9 residues. The CDR3 here is CASSFEQYF. CDR3 DNA sequence: TGTGCCAGCAGCTTCGAGCAGTACTTC. The full variable domain, with the rest looked up from reference TRBV5-6 and TRBJ2-7, is DAGVTQSPTHLIKTRGQQVTLRCSPKSGHDTVSWYQQALGQGPQFIFQYYEEEERQRGNFPDRFSGHQFPNYSSELNVNALLLGDSALYLCASSFEQYFGPGTRLTVT.

The chain carries TRBV7-9 and TRBJ2-1; 8 bases are a match to TRBD2. The germline V gene has CDR1 SEHNR and CDR2 FQNEAQ (reference sequence). The CDR3 contains 15 residues. Trimming at V came to 1 base and at J to 5 bases, leaving 4 bases not matched to a gene. This CDR3 is CASSLGAGGHNEQFF. CDR3 nucleotides: TGTGCCAGCAGCTTAGGGGCGGGGGGACACAATGAGCAGTTCTTC.

The rearrangement uses TRBV7-2 and TRBJ2-5; 10 bases line up with TRBD2. J was trimmed by 7 bases and V by 5 bases; bases with no gene match: 10. CDR1 is SGHTA and CDR2 is FQGNSA in the germline V gene. CDR3 size: 15 residues. The CDR3 nucleotides are TGTGCCAGCAGCATAACTAGCGGGGATATGGTGACCCAGTACTTC. This gives the protein CASSITSGDMVTQYF.